The 29 T cell receptor beta chains presented below share a single source sample, sequenced in a study of neoadjuvant anti-PD-1 for oral cavity cancer. The assay was immunoSEQ multiplex PCR, and TCRdb's table has in-frame clones only and misses some. The sample includes approximately 32,000 clones, about 83% seen only once; the top ten take 3.5%. The specimen comprised PBMCs, sampled before nivolumab (anti-PD-1) treatment. These receptor sequences come from a person aged 35-79 years with oral cavity squamous cell carcinoma.

The V call is TRBV5-1, the J call TRBJ2-3, with a possible D match to TRBD1 (5 bases). The CDR3 contains 16 residues. Germline CDR1 and CDR2: SGHRS and YFSETQ. V was trimmed by 4 bases and J by 2 bases, leaving 17 bases between them. The CDR3 bases are TGCGCCAGCAGCACGTCAGGGAATCAACTCACAGATACGCAGTATTTT. It codes for CASSTSGNQLTDTQYF.

J is TRBJ2-7 and V is TRBV11-2; the D call may be TRBD1 or TRBD2 (6 bases each). This CDR3 has 15 amino acids. Germline lookup yields CDR1 SGHAT and CDR2 FQNNGV. Trimming took 0 bases from V and 1 from J, leaving 10 bases between them. CDR3 DNA: TGTGCCAGCAGCTTAGAAGGGGGGCCTTCCTACGAGCAGTACTTC. This encodes CASSLEGGPSYEQYF.

This clone was counted between two and nine times. This chain links TRBV6-1 with TRBJ2-5; TRBD1 aligns across 9 bases. The junction had 1 base not matched to a gene; V was cut back by 1 base and J by 4 bases. CDR1 and CDR2 from the germline V gene are MNHNS and SASEGT. The CDR3 sequence is 14 residues long. In DNA form, the CDR3 reads TGTGCCAGCAGTGAAGGGACAGGGGTAGAGACCCAGTACTTC. This codes for CASSEGTGVETQYF.

The sample holds a few counts of this clone. The chain recombines TRBV7-8 with TRBJ1-5, with a weak D call TRBD1 (5 bases). The CDR3 runs 16 residues. V was clipped by 4 bases and J by 0 bases, with 13 bases between them. Germline CDR1 and CDR2: SGHVS and FQNEAQ. The CDR3 loop reads CASSSTRTSSNQPQHF. CDR3 sequence (DNA): TGTGCCAGCAGCTCTACGCGGACATCTAGCAATCAGCCCCAGCATTTT.

V is TRBV6-1 and J is TRBJ1-4; D is possibly TRBD1 (6 bases). Germline CDR1 reads MNHNS; CDR2 reads SASEGT. The CDR3 contains 14 residues. Between the trimmed V and J ends, which lost 10 bases and 0 bases, there was a span of 12 bases. As DNA, the CDR3 is TGTGCCACCGGGACATCTTCAACTAATGAAAAACTGTTTTTT. Amino acids: CATGTSSTNEKLFF.

The chain links TRBV27 to TRBJ1-6; D may be TRBD1 (6 bases). CDR3 length: 15 residues. The V gene's germline CDR1 is MNHEY and CDR2 SMNVEV (reference sequence). Trimming took off 4 bases at V and 8 bases at J, with 15 bases between the two ends. In DNA, the CDR3 is TGTGCCAGCAGTTCAACAGGGTCCCTCTATTCACCCCTCCACTTT. It is translated as CASSSTGSLYSPLHF.

The rearrangement links TRBV7-2 to TRBJ2-7; TRBD1 agrees at 7 bases. CDR3 length: 14 residues. From germline, CDR1 is SGHTA and CDR2 FQGNSA. The J segment lost 6 bases and the V segment lost 4 bases, leaving 9 bases of the junction unmatched. For the CDR3, the DNA is TGTGCCAGCAGCTCAGACAGGGTTGCTTCCGAGCAGTACTTC. Amino acids: CASSSDRVASEQYF.

The CDR3 DNA reads TGTGCCAGCTCACCAGCGGGTCTCACAGATACGCAGTATTTT. This sequence encodes CASSPAGLTDTQYF. The rearrangement joins TRBV18 to TRBJ2-3; possible D gene TRBD2, 5 bases. Trimming removed 2 bases from V and 2 bases from J, with 8 bases in between. This CDR3 contains 14 residues. Per the germline V gene, CDR1 is KGHSH and CDR2 is LQKENI.

The CDR3 is CASSREMGEQYF. In DNA form, the CDR3 reads TGTGCCAGCAGTCGCGAGATGGGCGAGCAGTACTTC. This rearrangement joins TRBV7-9 to TRBJ2-7; D gene uncertain. Germline V lookup: CDR1 SEHNR, CDR2 FQNEAQ (reference sequence). Trimming stripped 6 bases from V and 6 bases from J, with 12 bases between. The CDR3 has 12 amino acids.

The chain uses TRBV2 and TRBJ2-2; D might be TRBD1 (6 bases). CDR1 SNHLY and CDR2 FYNNEI come from the germline V gene. The CDR3 contains 13 residues. V was pared by 6 bases and J by 5 bases, with 10 bases between. The CDR3 coding sequence is TGTGCCAGCAGAGCTGACAGGACCGGGGAGCTGTTTTTT. Protein product: CASRADRTGELFF.

The gene calls are TRBV5-3 and TRBJ2-7; D possibly corresponds to TRBD2 (5 bases). TRBV5-3 is flagged as an ORF with uncertain function. This CDR3 region has 13 residues. V was shortened by 4 bases and J by 0 bases, with 8 bases between the two germline ends. The CDR3 DNA sequence: TGTGCCAGAAGCAGGAGGAGCTCCTACGAGCAGTACTTC. It codes for CARSRRSSYEQYF.

The chain links TRBV18 to TRBJ2-2, with D possibly matching TRBD2 (6 bases). Germline CDR1 and CDR2: KGHSH and LQKENI. The CDR3 is 14 residues long. Trimming stripped 3 bases from V and 1 base from J, with 6 bases between. The CDR3 spells CASSPGRNTGELFF. CDR3 sequence (DNA): TGTGCCAGCTCACCCGGGAGGAACACCGGGGAGCTGTTTTTT. The full variable domain, completed using reference TRBV18 and TRBJ2-2, is NAGVMQNPRHLVRRRGQEARLRCSPMKGHSHVYWYRQLPEEGLKFMVYLQKENIIDESGMPKERFSAEFPKEGPSILRIQQVVRGDSAAYFCASSPGRNTGELFFGEGSRLTVL.

V gene TRBV27 combines with J gene TRBJ1-1, with D unresolved. V lost 3 bases and J lost 7, with 9 bases in between. From germline, CDR1 is MNHEY and CDR2 SMNVEV (reference sequence). The CDR3 totals 12 residues. CDR3: CASSFLGGEAFF. The CDR3, as DNA: TGTGCCAGCAGTTTCCTTGGCGGTGAAGCTTTCTTT.

V gene TRBV13 combines with J gene TRBJ2-3, with D possibly being TRBD1 (6 bases). CDR3 size: 16 residues. From germline, CDR1 is PRHDT and CDR2 FYEKMQ (reference sequence). Trimming took 8 bases from V and 3 from J, leaving 21 bases between them. CDR3 in amino acids: CASSTLRQDVTDTQYF. The CDR3 nucleotides are TGTGCCAGCTCCACCCTAAGACAGGACGTGACAGATACGCAGTATTTT.

V is TRBV5-1 and J is TRBJ2-1; TRBD2 matches at 9 bases. The CDR3 is made up of 15 amino acids. V shed 1 base and J 7 bases; nucleotides not matched to a gene: 6. Germline V gene sequence: CDR1 SGHRS, CDR2 YFSETQ. The CDR3 DNA follows: TGCGCCAGCAGCTTGCGGGTAGCGGGAGATAATGAGCAGTTCTTC. Its translation: CASSLRVAGDNEQFF.

This chain links TRBV7-2 with TRBJ1-6; no reliable D call. Germline values: CDR1 SGHTA, CDR2 FQGNSA. CDR3 length equals 15 residues. The V and J ends lost 5 bases and 10 bases respectively, with 18 bases between them. Here the CDR3 reads CASSPIKGPLSPLHF. The DNA of the CDR3 is TGTGCCAGCAGCCCCATCAAGGGTCCCCTATCACCCCTCCACTTT.

This rearrangement joins TRBV15 to TRBJ1-1, with a weak D call TRBD1 (6 bases). CDR1 and CDR2 (germline): LNHNV, YYDKDF (reference sequence). V lost 5 bases and J 1 base, leaving 17 bases between the germline ends. The CDR3 totals 16 residues. In DNA, the CDR3 is TGTGCCACCAGCTCCCTCGGTCGGACAGCGAACACTGAAGCTTTCTTT. Translating it yields CATSSLGRTANTEAFF.

The rearrangement links TRBV4-3 to TRBJ1-1; tentatively, D is TRBD1 (5 bases). Germline V gives CDR1 LGHNA, CDR2 YSLEER. The CDR3 spans 13 residues. Trimming removed 2 bases at V and 1 base at J, with 5 bases between. The CDR3 loop is CASSQRGNTEAFF. CDR3 DNA: TGCGCCAGCAGCCAAAGGGGGAACACTGAAGCTTTCTTT.

The V call is TRBV19, the J call TRBJ2-2, with D perhaps matching TRBD1 or TRBD2 (5 bases each). Trimming removed 3 bases from V and 4 bases from J, with 15 bases in between. There are 16 residues in the CDR3. CDR1 and CDR2 (germline): LNHDA, SQIVND (reference sequence). The CDR3 reads CASSMRVGTSTGELFF. The CDR3 DNA reads TGTGCCAGTAGTATGCGAGTAGGGACCTCCACCGGGGAGCTGTTTTTT.

The rearrangement links TRBV6-5 to TRBJ2-7; the D gene could be TRBD1 or TRBD2 (5 bases each). Germline loops: CDR1 MNHEY, CDR2 SVGAGI. V dropped 5 bases and J dropped 4 bases, with 15 bases sitting between them. This CDR3 is built from 14 residues. This CDR3 is CASSTAKGPYEQYF. CDR3 in DNA: TGTGCCAGCAGTACTGCCAAGGGACCTTACGAGCAGTACTTC.

The rearrangement links TRBV29-1 to TRBJ1-2, with D possibly matching TRBD1 (5 bases). V was cut by 4 bases and J by 8 bases, with 14 bases left in between. The CDR3 is 12 residues long. Looked up from germline, CDR1 is SQVTM and CDR2 is ANQGSEA. The CDR3 protein is CSVAVTEGGYTF. The CDR3 DNA reads as TGCAGCGTTGCTGTAACGGAGGGGGGCTACACCTTC.

The chain recombines TRBV30 with TRBJ1-1; D unresolved. CDR3 size: 14 residues. Germline V gene sequence: CDR1 GTSNPN, CDR2 SVGIG (reference sequence). Deletions cut 0 bases from V and 5 bases from J, with 13 bases between. The CDR3 nucleotides are TGTGCCTGGAGTGTACTAGGAGGTGGGACTGAAGCTTTCTTT. This translates into CAWSVLGGGTEAFF.

The rearrangement joins TRBV7-8 to TRBJ2-7; tentatively, D is TRBD2 (6 bases). The V gene lost 6 bases and the J gene lost 0 bases, with 15 bases spanning the gap. The CDR3 consists of 15 residues. Germline V CDR1 and CDR2: SGHVS, FQNEAQ. The DNA for the CDR3 is TGTGCCAGCAGTTCTTTAGCGGTATCCTCCTACGAGCAGTACTTC. Translating gives CASSSLAVSSYEQYF.

V is TRBV6-6 and J is TRBJ2-7; 8 bases align to TRBD1. The CDR3 contains 15 residues. Looked up from germline, CDR1 is MNHNY and CDR2 is SVGAGI (reference sequence). The CDR3 sequence is CATHQGRGLPYEQYF. The CDR3 DNA reads as TGTGCAACCCATCAGGGCAGGGGGCTGCCCTACGAGCAGTACTTC.

This clone occurred a few times. The chain is built from TRBV11-2 and TRBJ2-3; D unclear. The V end was cut by 7 bases, the J end by 0 bases, with 5 bases between. The germline gives CDR1 SGHAT, CDR2 FQNNGV. This CDR3 comprises 12 residues. The CDR3 DNA is TGTGCCAGCACAGCGAGCACAGATACGCAGTATTTT. Translated, it gives CASTASTDTQYF.

The chain links TRBV5-1 to TRBJ1-1; the D gene is possibly TRBD1 (6 bases). This CDR3 contains 14 residues. Germline-derived CDR1 and CDR2 are SGHRS and YFSETQ. Deletions cut 0 bases from V and 6 bases from J, with 12 bases between. The CDR3 protein is CASSLGQALAEAFF. DNA for the CDR3: TGCGCCAGCAGCTTGGGACAGGCTTTAGCTGAAGCTTTCTTT.

The rearrangement uses TRBV2 and TRBJ1-1, with TRBD1 matching 9 bases. V lost 6 bases and J lost 5; bases outside the gene matches: 10. CDR1 and CDR2 (germline): SNHLY, FYNNEI. The CDR3 contains 15 residues. This CDR3 is CASRIQGAVWTEAFF. CDR3 nucleotides: TGTGCCAGCAGGATACAGGGGGCGGTGTGGACTGAAGCTTTCTTT.

This clone was observed a few times. The chain combines TRBV6-1 with TRBJ2-5, with TRBD2 matching 10 bases. V was pared by 4 bases and J by 4 bases, with 12 bases of the junction left unmatched. In germline, CDR1 is MNHNS, CDR2 SASEGT. The CDR3 spans 17 residues. The CDR3 DNA reads TGTGCCAGCAGTGTAGCGTTCCTGCCTAGCGGGGGAGAGACCCAGTACTTC. This gives the protein CASSVAFLPSGGETQYF.

V gene TRBV5-5 combines with J gene TRBJ1-6; 9 positions match TRBD1. With 3 bases clipped from V and 0 bases from J, the junction kept 13 bases outside the gene matches. CDR3 length: 20 amino acids. CDR1 and CDR2 from the germline V gene are SGHKS and YYEKEE (reference sequence). The CDR3 coding sequence is TGTGCCAGCAGCTCCTACCTGTCGACGGGACAGGGCTCCTATAATTCACCCCTCCACTTT. It is translated as CASSSYLSTGQGSYNSPLHF.